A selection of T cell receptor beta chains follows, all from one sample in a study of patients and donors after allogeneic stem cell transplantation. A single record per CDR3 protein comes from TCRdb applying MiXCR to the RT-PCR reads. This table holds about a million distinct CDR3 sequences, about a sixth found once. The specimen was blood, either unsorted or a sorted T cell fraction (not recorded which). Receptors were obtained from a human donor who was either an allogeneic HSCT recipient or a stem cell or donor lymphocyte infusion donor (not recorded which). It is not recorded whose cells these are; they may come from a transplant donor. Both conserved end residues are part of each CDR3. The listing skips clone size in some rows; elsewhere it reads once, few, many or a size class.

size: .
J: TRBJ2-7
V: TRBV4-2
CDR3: CASSQDRPSGSGEQYF

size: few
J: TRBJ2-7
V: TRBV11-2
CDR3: CASSLEAGDSYEQYF

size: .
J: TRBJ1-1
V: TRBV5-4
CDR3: CATRVAGRVNTEAFF

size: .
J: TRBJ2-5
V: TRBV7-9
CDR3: CASSLGTGEWETQYF

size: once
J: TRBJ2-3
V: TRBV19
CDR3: CASSMGRDTQYF

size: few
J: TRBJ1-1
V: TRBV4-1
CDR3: CASSPGGLPTGNTEAFF

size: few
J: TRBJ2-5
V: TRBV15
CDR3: CATSRDQETQYF

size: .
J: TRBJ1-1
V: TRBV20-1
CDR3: CSARMARGGNTEAFF

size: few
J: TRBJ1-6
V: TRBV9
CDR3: CASSVGHPNSPLHF

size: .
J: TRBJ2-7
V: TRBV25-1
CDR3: CASGPSSGPYYEQYF

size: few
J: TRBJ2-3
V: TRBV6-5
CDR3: CASSYGGRTDTQYF

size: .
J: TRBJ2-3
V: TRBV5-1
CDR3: CASSYTGTSYTDTQYF

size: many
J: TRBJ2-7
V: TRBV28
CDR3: CASSPLDSYEQYF

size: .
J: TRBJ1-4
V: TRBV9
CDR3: CASSVDGRGLEKLFF

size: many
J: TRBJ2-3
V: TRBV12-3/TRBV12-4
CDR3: CASSFASFTDTQYF

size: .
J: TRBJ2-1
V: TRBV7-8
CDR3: CASSLEGSVGSYNEQFF

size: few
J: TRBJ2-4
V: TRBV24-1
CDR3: CATSGSKAGNIQYF

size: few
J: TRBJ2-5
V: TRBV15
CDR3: CATSRDGVSGIETQYF

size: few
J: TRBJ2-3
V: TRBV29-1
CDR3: CSVDWAGGTDTQYF

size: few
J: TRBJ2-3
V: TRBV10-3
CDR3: CAIRLAGGSDTQYF

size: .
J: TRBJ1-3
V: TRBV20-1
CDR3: CSASPAVTPSGNTIYF

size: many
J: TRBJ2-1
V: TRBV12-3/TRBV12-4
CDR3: CASSPDSKINEQFF

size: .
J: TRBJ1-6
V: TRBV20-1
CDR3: CSAKVRIQPQLSYNSPLHF

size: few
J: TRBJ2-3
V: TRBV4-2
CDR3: CASSQGAGGGTDTQYF

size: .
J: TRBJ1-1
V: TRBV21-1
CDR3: CASSIAGNTEAFF

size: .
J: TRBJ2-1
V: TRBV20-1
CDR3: CSARVVERWFF

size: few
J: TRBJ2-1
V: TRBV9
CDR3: CASSLGSARYNEQFF

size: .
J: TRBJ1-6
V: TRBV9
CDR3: CASSARGSNSPLHF

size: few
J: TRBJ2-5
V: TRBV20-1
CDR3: CSARDFWGKETQYF

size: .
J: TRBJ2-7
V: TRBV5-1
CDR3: CASSLGPNRGVSYEQYF